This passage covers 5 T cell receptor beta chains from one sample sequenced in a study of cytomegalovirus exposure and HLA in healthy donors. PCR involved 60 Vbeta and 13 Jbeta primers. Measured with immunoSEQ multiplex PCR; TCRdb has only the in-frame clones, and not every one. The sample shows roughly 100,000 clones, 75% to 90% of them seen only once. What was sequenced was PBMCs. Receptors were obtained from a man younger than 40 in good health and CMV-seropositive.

CDR3 protein: CASSLSPTAYNEQFF. CDR3 nucleotides: TGTGCCAGCAGCTTGTCCCCTACGGCCTACAATGAGCAGTTCTTC. The chain couples TRBV5-6 to TRBJ2-1; D is unclear. The CDR3 consists of 15 residues. Looked up from germline, CDR1 is SGHDT and CDR2 is YYEEEE. V lost 1 base and J 2 bases, leaving 10 bases between the germline ends.

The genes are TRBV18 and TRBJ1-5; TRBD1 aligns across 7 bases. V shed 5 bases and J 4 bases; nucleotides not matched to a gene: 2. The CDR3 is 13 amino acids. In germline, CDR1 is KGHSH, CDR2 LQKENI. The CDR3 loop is CASSADRNQPQHF. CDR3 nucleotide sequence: TGTGCCAGCTCAGCGGACAGGAATCAGCCCCAGCATTTT.

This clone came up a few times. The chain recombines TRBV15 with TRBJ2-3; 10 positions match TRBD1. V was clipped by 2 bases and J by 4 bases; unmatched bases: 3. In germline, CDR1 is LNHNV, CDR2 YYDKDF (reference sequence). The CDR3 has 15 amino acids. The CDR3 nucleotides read TGTGCCACCAGCAGATCTGGACAGGGGGCAGATACGCAGTATTTT. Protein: CATSRSGQGADTQYF.

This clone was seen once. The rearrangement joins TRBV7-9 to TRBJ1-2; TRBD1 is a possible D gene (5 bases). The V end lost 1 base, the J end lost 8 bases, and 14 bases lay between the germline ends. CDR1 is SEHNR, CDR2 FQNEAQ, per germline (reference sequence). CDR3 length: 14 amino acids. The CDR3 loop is CASSLVGGVGGYTF. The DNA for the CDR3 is TGTGCCAGCAGCTTAGTGGGGGGGGTTGGCGGCTACACCTTC.

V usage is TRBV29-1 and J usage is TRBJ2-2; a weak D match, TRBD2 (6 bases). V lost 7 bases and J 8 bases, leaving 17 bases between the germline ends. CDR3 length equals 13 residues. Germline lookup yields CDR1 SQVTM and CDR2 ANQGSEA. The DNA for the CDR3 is TGCAGCGCACGGGCGGGACCTCCTGGGGAGCTGTTTTTT. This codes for CSARAGPPGELFF.